By share, the clone carrying this TCR beta chain ranks as medium-sized. The antigen is not known. V was cut by 3 bases and J by 0 bases, with 2 bases left in between. CDR1 is KGHSH, CDR2 LQKENI, per germline. The CDR3 has 13 residues. Study-level findings and limits: Tumor-infiltrating Treg TCR alpha and beta sequences overlapped most with tumor naive CD4+ T cells, then blood naive. Tumor memory CD4+ T cell TCR gene usage clustered with blood and lymph node memory CD4+ cells and lymph node naive CD4+ cells. Whole repertoires were not studied in the larger cohort, only one V-J beta rearrangement.

TCRdb re-analysed the 5' RACE reads in MiXCR, keeping a single row per CDR3 protein. The sample lists about 8,900 distinct CDR3 sequences, over 25% occurring once. The specimen was naive CD4+ T cells sorted from a lymph node. Subset meaning: naive CD4+ T cells, CD4+CD45RA+CD25-. This sequence originates from a female donor with breast cancer. This chain connects TRBV18 to TRBJ2-2, with unresolved D. CDR3 in amino acids: CASSPANTGELFF. The CDR3 coding sequence is TGTGCCAGCTCACCTGCGAACACCGGGGAGCTGTTTTTT. The whole variable domain, filled in from reference TRBV18 and TRBJ2-2, reads NAGVMQNPRHLVRRRGQEARLRCSPMKGHSHVYWYRQLPEEGLKFMVYLQKENIIDESGMPKERFSAEFPKEGPSILRIQQVVRGDSAAYFCASSPANTGELFFGEGSRLTVL.